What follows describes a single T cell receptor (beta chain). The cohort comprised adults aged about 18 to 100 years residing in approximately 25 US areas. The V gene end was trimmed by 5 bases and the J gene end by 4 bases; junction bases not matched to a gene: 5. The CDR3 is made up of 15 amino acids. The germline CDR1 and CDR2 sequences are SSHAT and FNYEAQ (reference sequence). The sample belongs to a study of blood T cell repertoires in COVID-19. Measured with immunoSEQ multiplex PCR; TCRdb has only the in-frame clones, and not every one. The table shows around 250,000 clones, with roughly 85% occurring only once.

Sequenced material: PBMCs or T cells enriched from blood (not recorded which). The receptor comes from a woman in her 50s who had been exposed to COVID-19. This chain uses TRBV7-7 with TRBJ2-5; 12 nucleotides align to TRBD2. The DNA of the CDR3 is TGTGCCAGCAGCCCTAGCGGGGGGGCCCTAGAGACCCAGTACTTC. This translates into CASSPSGGALETQYF.